This is a list of T cell receptor beta chains from one sample in a study of shared clonotypes between healthy human individuals. The protocol was immunoSEQ multiplex PCR, while the TCRdb copy is restricted to in-frame clones and leaves out a portion. Among 1,500,000 or so clones listed, 98% were seen once. The specimen sequenced was naive CD4+ T cells sorted from blood. Source of these receptors: a man aged 30 to 45 in good health. CDR3s include the opening cysteine and the closing phenylalanine or tryptophan. D genes are given only for firm matches. Only part of the rows carry a size: once, few, many, or a class if the clone is expanded.

TRBD2,TRBV5-4,TRBJ2-3,NA,CASSSGRRTDTQYF,TGTGCCAGCAGCTCCGGGAGGCGCACAGATACGCAGTATTTT
TRBD1,TRBV29-1,TRBJ2-2,NA,CSVGQGASNTGELFF,TGCAGCGTTGGACAGGGGGCCTCGAACACCGGGGAGCTGTTTTTT
NA,TRBV5-4,TRBJ2-2,NA,CASSKRVLNTGELFF,TGTGCCAGCAGTAAGCGGGTGCTAAACACCGGGGAGCTGTTTTTT
TRBD2,TRBV18,TRBJ2-5,NA,CASSPRGLAGETQYF,TGTGCCAGCTCACCCCGGGGACTAGCGGGAGAGACCCAGTACTTC
NA,TRBV18,TRBJ2-7,NA,CASSPRDARGIGGHEQYF,TGTGCCAGCTCACCACGGGATGCCCGAGGGATCGGTGGGCACGAGCAGTACTTC
NA,TRBV9,TRBJ1-3,NA,CASSVGIPGRRNTIYF,TGTGCCAGCAGCGTAGGGATCCCAGGGCGGAGAAACACCATATATTTT
TRBD2,TRBV7-2,TRBJ2-1,NA,CASSLNRPGLAGGIEQFF,TGTGCCAGCAGCTTAAATCGACCGGGACTAGCGGGAGGTATTGAGCAGTTCTTC
NA,TRBV5-1,TRBJ2-1,NA,CASSLTAIPYNEQFF,TGCGCCAGCAGCTTGACGGCCATCCCCTACAATGAGCAGTTCTTC
NA,TRBV28,TRBJ2-2,once,CASIGVNTGELFF,TGTGCCAGCATCGGGGTCAACACCGGGGAGCTGTTTTTT
NA,TRBV30,TRBJ2-7,once,CAWSALLAWYF,TGTGCCTGGAGTGCACTACTAGCATGGTACTTC
NA,TRBV11-2,TRBJ2-5,NA,CASSLEVQGRETQYF,TGTGCCAGCAGCTTAGAGGTCCAAGGGCGAGAGACCCAGTACTTC
NA,TRBV5-1,TRBJ2-7,NA,CASSLNGVSSYEQYF,TGCGCCAGCAGCTTGAATGGTGTTAGCTCCTACGAGCAGTACTTC
TRBD1,TRBV10-3,TRBJ1-4,NA,CATGQGLNEKLFF,TGTGCCACCGGACAGGGACTTAATGAAAAACTGTTTTTT
TRBD2,TRBV5-1,TRBJ2-1,NA,CASSFLTSGSSYNEQFF,TGCGCCAGCAGCTTCCTGACTAGCGGGAGTTCCTACAATGAGCAGTTCTTC
TRBD2,TRBV5-1,TRBJ2-1,NA,CASSFGLAGGLDNEQFF,TGCGCCAGCAGCTTCGGGTTAGCGGGAGGGCTCGACAATGAGCAGTTCTTC
TRBD1,TRBV19,TRBJ1-2,few,CASRPRDSGDYGYTF,TGTGCCAGTAGGCCTAGGGACAGTGGAGATTATGGCTACACCTTC
NA,TRBV10-1,TRBJ2-1,NA,CASSESTRGNEQFF,TGCGCCAGCAGTGAGTCGACGCGTGGAAATGAGCAGTTCTTC
TRBD2,TRBV7-8,TRBJ2-1,NA,CASSSRGGGTYNEQFF,TGTGCCAGCAGCTCGCGGGGCGGGGGTACCTACAATGAGCAGTTCTTC
TRBD1,TRBV18,TRBJ1-4,NA,CASSQISGQANEKLFF,TGTGCCAGCTCACAGATATCGGGACAGGCTAATGAAAAACTGTTTTTT
NA,TRBV5-1,TRBJ1-1,NA,CASSLIAGLRPEAFF,TGCGCCAGCAGCTTAATTGCGGGGCTTCGACCTGAAGCTTTCTTT
TRBD2,TRBV7-9,TRBJ2-1,NA,CASRLAGGVAYNEQFF,TGTGCCAGCAGACTAGCGGGAGGCGTAGCCTACAATGAGCAGTTCTTC
TRBD2,TRBV5-1,TRBJ2-1,NA,CASSRGLAVYNEQFF,TGCGCCAGCAGCCGCGGACTAGCAGTTTACAATGAGCAGTTCTTC
TRBD2,TRBV5-1,TRBJ2-7,NA,CASSPAGGYEQYF,TGCGCCAGCAGCCCAGCGGGGGGCTACGAGCAGTACTTC
NA,TRBV5-8,TRBJ1-5,once,CASSTNQPQHF,TGTGCCAGCAGCACCAATCAGCCCCAGCATTTT
TRBD1,TRBV5-4,TRBJ2-1,NA,CASSWRQGWDNEQFF,TGTGCCAGCAGTTGGAGACAGGGTTGGGACAATGAGCAGTTCTTC
NA,TRBV16,TRBJ1-3,NA,CASSQSRNTIYF,TGTGCCAGCAGCCAATCGAGGAACACCATATATTTT
NA,TRBV29-1,TRBJ2-7,once,CSVSQKSYEQYF,TGCAGCGTTAGCCAGAAATCCTACGAGCAGTACTTC
NA,TRBV7-9,TRBJ2-7,NA,CASSLGLSLTGEQYF,TGTGCCAGCAGCTTAGGATTATCTTTAACGGGGGAGCAGTACTTC
NA,TRBV29-1,TRBJ1-4,NA,CSARSRTNEKLFF,TGCAGCGCCCGATCTCGCACTAATGAAAAACTGTTTTTT
TRBD1,TRBV5-1,TRBJ1-1,NA,CASSSKNSGQMNTEAFF,TGCGCCAGCAGTTCAAAAAACTCGGGACAGATGAACACTGAAGCTTTCTTT
TRBD1,TRBV4-3,TRBJ2-3,NA,CASSGTGGWDTQYF,TGCGCCAGCAGCGGCACAGGGGGTTGGGATACGCAGTATTTT
NA,TRBV2,TRBJ1-3,once,CASRGFNSGNTIYF,TGTGCCAGCAGGGGTTTTAATTCGGGAAACACCATATATTTT
NA,TRBV5-1,TRBJ2-7,NA,CASSLEGRYEQYF,TGCGCCAGCAGCTTGGAGGGCCGCTACGAGCAGTACTTC
NA,TRBV19,TRBJ1-5,NA,CASSIVGSLNQPQHF,TGTGCCAGTAGTATAGTGGGGTCACTGAATCAGCCCCAGCATTTT
NA,TRBV7-8,TRBJ2-7,NA,CASSLERDISYEQYF,TGTGCCAGCAGCTTAGAGAGGGACATCTCCTACGAGCAGTACTTC
NA,TRBV21-1,TRBJ2-6,NA,CASSKGLAAYRRANVLTF,TGTGCCAGCAGCAAAGGACTAGCGGCCTATCGGCGGGCCAACGTCCTGACTTTC
NA,TRBV10-3,TRBJ1-2,NA,CAISESRANYGYTF,TGTGCCATCAGTGAGTCGAGGGCTAACTATGGCTACACCTTC
NA,TRBV18,TRBJ2-3,NA,CASSLRTDTQYF,TGTGCCAGCTCACTTCGAACAGATACGCAGTATTTT
NA,TRBV11-2,TRBJ2-4,NA,CASSLDGIQYF,TGTGCCAGCAGCTTAGACGGCATTCAGTACTTC
NA,TRBV7-9,TRBJ2-6,NA,CASSLLRGANVLTF,TGTGCCAGCAGCTTACTACGCGGGGCCAACGTCCTGACTTTC
TRBD1,TRBV30,TRBJ2-5,NA,CAWSRPWPDRVSQTQYF,TGTGCCTGGAGTAGGCCGTGGCCGGACAGGGTGTCACAGACCCAGTACTTC
TRBD2,TRBV5-4,TRBJ2-7,NA,CASSLVSASGSYEQYF,TGTGCCAGCAGCTTGGTGTCGGCTAGCGGGAGTTACGAGCAGTACTTC
NA,TRBV19,TRBJ2-3,NA,CASRLGGRGTDTQYF,TGTGCCAGTAGGCTTGGGGGGAGGGGGACAGATACGCAGTATTTT
TRBD2,TRBV18,TRBJ2-3,NA,CASSPLRGITDTQYF,TGTGCCAGCTCACCACTGCGGGGGATCACAGATACGCAGTATTTT
NA,TRBV13,TRBJ1-2,NA,CASSLGGRGRGGYTF,TGTGCCAGCAGCTTAGGCGGGCGGGGGCGCGGTGGCTACACCTTC